Shown below are 7 T cell receptor beta chains from a single sample sequenced in a study of cytomegalovirus exposure and HLA in healthy donors. Use of 60 Vbeta and 13 Jbeta primers characterized the PCR. Assay: immunoSEQ multiplex PCR; the TCRdb copy retains only in-frame clones and omits some. The sample carries over 130,000 clones, around 90% recorded once. Source material: PBMCs. Every receptor here comes from a woman in her 40s in good health and CMV-seronegative.

The rearrangement joins TRBV11-2 to TRBJ2-5; D may be TRBD1 (6 bases). The DNA end favors TRBJ2-7, so the J call may be wrong. The CDR3 has 14 residues. Germline CDR1 reads SGHAT; CDR2 reads FQNNGV. The CDR3 spells CASSLEDRLYEQYF. CDR3 coding DNA: TGTGCCAGCAGCTTAGAAGACAGGCTCTACGAGCAGTACTTC.

For this clone: Other DNA sequences of this sample code for an identical CDR3. The J gene is TRBJ2-1, the V gene TRBV5-1; D may be TRBD2 (6 bases). The CDR3 totals 14 residues. Germline-derived CDR1 and CDR2 are SGHRS and YFSETQ. V was shortened by 0 bases and J by 3 bases, with 7 bases between the two germline ends. The CDR3 DNA reads as TGCGCCAGCAGCTTGGGTAGCGGCTACAATGAGCAGTTCTTC. It translates to CASSLGSGYNEQFF.

The chain combines TRBV30 with TRBJ1-1; 7 bases align to TRBD1. From germline, CDR1 is GTSNPN and CDR2 SVGIG (reference sequence). The CDR3 has 12 residues. Germline trimming cut 8 bases from V and 5 bases from J; bases unmatched to any gene: 8. For the CDR3, the DNA is TGTGCCGGGGACAGAAGGGAAACTGAAGCTTTCTTT. Its protein product is CAGDRRETEAFF.

Here the CDR3 reads CASSSQGISGGYTF. The CDR3 DNA sequence: TGTGCCAGCAGTTCACAGGGTATCAGTGGCGGCTACACCTTC. The rearrangement uses TRBV6-5 and TRBJ1-2; D might be TRBD1 (6 bases). Trimming took 4 bases from V and 8 from J, leaving 17 bases between them. The CDR3 is 14 amino acids. Germline lookup yields CDR1 MNHEY and CDR2 SVGAGI.

V gene TRBV6-1 combines with J gene TRBJ2-5; TRBD1 aligns across 7 bases. The ends lost 5 bases at V and 1 base at J; junction bases unmatched: 4. Germline values: CDR1 MNHNS, CDR2 SASEGT. The CDR3 loop spans 14 amino acids. CDR3 sequence reads: CASSRDSPQETQYF. The CDR3 DNA is TGTGCCAGCAGTCGGGACAGTCCCCAAGAGACCCAGTACTTC.

This chain joins TRBV20-1 and TRBJ2-1, with TRBD1 identical over 7 bases. CDR3 length equals 11 residues. Germline V gene data show CDR1 as DFQATT and CDR2 as SNEGSKA (reference sequence). With 5 bases clipped from V and 10 bases from J, the junction kept 5 bases outside the gene matches. The CDR3 here is CSAPDRDEQFF. CDR3 in DNA: TGCAGTGCTCCCGACAGGGACGAGCAGTTCTTC.

V usage is TRBV5-6 and J usage is TRBJ1-3, with D maybe TRBD1 (6 bases). Trimming pared 0 bases from V and 3 bases from J, leaving 16 bases between. There are 17 residues in the CDR3. Germline CDR1 and CDR2: SGHDT and YYEEEE. CDR3 sequence reads: CASSLARRGAVGNTIYF. The DNA of the CDR3 is TGTGCCAGCAGCTTGGCCCGGCGGGGGGCTGTTGGAAACACCATATATTTT.